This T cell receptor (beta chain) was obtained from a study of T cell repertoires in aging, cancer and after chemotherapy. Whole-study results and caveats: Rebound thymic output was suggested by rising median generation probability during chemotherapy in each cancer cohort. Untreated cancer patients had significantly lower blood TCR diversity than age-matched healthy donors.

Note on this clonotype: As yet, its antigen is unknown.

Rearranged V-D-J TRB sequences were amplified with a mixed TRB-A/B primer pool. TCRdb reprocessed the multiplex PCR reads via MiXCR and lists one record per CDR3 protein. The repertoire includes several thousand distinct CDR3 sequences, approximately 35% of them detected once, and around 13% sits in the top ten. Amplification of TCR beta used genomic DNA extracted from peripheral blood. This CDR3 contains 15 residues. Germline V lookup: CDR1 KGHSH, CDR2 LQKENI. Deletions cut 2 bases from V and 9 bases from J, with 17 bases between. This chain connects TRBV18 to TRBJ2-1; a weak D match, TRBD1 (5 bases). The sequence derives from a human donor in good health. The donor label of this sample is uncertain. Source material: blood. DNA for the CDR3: TGTGCCAGCTCACCAAGTGCAGGGTCGCATTGTGAGCAGTTCTTC. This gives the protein CASSPSAGSHCEQFF.